This TCR beta chain comes out of a study of shared clonotypes between healthy human individuals. The naive CD8 fraction comprised CD45RO-negative cells positively selected for CCR7 and excluded terminally differentiated effector memory CD45RA+ cells. V was clipped by 5 bases and J by 5 bases; unmatched bases: 7. Germline CDR1 and CDR2: MGHRA and YSYEKL. The CDR3 length is 15 residues. The assay was immunoSEQ multiplex PCR, and TCRdb's table has in-frame clones only and misses some. The sample consists of about 2 million clones, over 85% of them appearing once. V and J are TRBV4-1 and TRBJ2-1, with 9 positions matching TRBD1. Sequenced material: naive CD8+ T cells sorted from blood. The receptor was derived from a man in his late teens or twenties in good health. The CDR3 reads CASSSGTGSHNEQFF. The CDR3 DNA sequence: TGCGCCAGCAGCTCCGGGACAGGGAGCCACAATGAGCAGTTCTTC.